The 23 T cell receptor beta chains listed next were all sequenced from one sample in a study of T cell changes during pregnancy in multiple sclerosis. The protocol was immunoSEQ multiplex PCR, while the TCRdb copy is restricted to in-frame clones and leaves out a portion. The sample has about 44,000 clones, roughly 90% seen once. The sequenced sample was CD4+ T cells from peripheral blood mononuclear cells, obtained in the first trimester of pregnancy. The receptors stem from a female donor with multiple sclerosis, enrolled in a pregnancy study.

The V and J genes are TRBV5-1 and TRBJ2-3; TRBD2 aligns across 9 bases. Trimming took 0 bases from V and 3 from J; bases not matched to a gene: 5. The CDR3 has 16 amino acids. Germline V gene sequence: CDR1 SGHRS, CDR2 YFSETQ. CDR3 in DNA: TGCGCCAGCAGCTTGGAACTAGCGGGTACAACAGATACGCAGTATTTT. Amino acid sequence: CASSLELAGTTDTQYF.

The chain carries TRBV7-9 and TRBJ2-7; TRBD1 matches at 8 bases. Per the germline V gene, CDR1 is SEHNR and CDR2 is FQNEAQ (reference sequence). The trim removed 2 bases at V and 12 bases at J, leaving 12 bases unmatched. This CDR3 contains 14 residues. The CDR3 here is CASSLNPRTGRAYF. The CDR3 nucleotides read TGTGCCAGCAGCTTAAACCCACGGACAGGGCGGGCGTACTTC.

The genes are TRBV7-9 and TRBJ2-3; 7 positions agree with TRBD1. Germline V CDR1 and CDR2: SEHNR, FQNEAQ (reference sequence). The CDR3 contains 15 residues. V lost 5 bases and J lost 3; bases outside the gene matches: 8. The CDR3 DNA sequence: TGTGCCAGCAGCCTGGGACAGCGAGTTACAGATACGCAGTATTTT. This codes for CASSLGQRVTDTQYF.

A single count supports this clone. The chain joins TRBV9 to TRBJ1-1; 12 nucleotides line up with TRBD1. The CDR3 extends over 17 amino acids. CDR1 and CDR2 from the germline V gene are SGDLS and YYNGEE. Trimming cost V 0 bases and J 5 bases; bases outside gene matches: 8. The CDR3 bases are TGTGCCAGCAGCGTAGATGGGACAGGGGGCGTTCGAACTGAAGCTTTCTTT. Translating it yields CASSVDGTGGVRTEAFF.

The V call is TRBV4-2, the J call TRBJ2-1; perhaps TRBD1 as D (6 bases). The germline gives CDR1 LGHNA, CDR2 YNFKEQ. With 1 base removed from V and 5 bases from J, the gap between germline ends came to 9 bases. This CDR3 is built from 14 residues. CDR3 sequence reads: CASSQGEGDNEQFF. CDR3 DNA sequence: TGTGCCAGCAGCCAAGGTGAGGGGGACAATGAGCAGTTCTTC.

This clone was counted a single time. The chain has TRBV5-4 and TRBJ2-7; a possible D gene is TRBD2 (6 bases). CDR3 length: 18 residues. CDR1 is SGHNT and CDR2 is YYREEE in the germline V gene (reference sequence). V dropped 0 bases and J dropped 0 bases, with 19 bases sitting between them. The CDR3 DNA is TGTGCCAGCAGCTTGGTTATTTCCGGGGGACCGAGCTCCTACGAGCAGTACTTC. Translated: CASSLVISGGPSSYEQYF.

The rearrangement uses TRBV6-5 and TRBJ1-1, with D unresolved. This CDR3 is 16 amino acids long. Trimming stripped 4 bases from V and 4 bases from J, with 19 bases between. Germline lookup yields CDR1 MNHEY and CDR2 SVGAGI. The CDR3 nucleotides read TGTGCCAGCAGTTCGATCACTACGCACGGTGGCACTGAAGCTTTCTTT. It is translated as CASSSITTHGGTEAFF.

The chain is built from TRBV28 and TRBJ2-3; 9 bases are shared with TRBD1. Unmatched junction bases numbered 9, after V lost 5 bases and J lost 3 bases. The CDR3 is 16 amino acids. The germline gives CDR1 MDHEN, CDR2 SYDVKM. CDR3 region: CASSPFGTGNTDTQYF. The CDR3 nucleotides are TGTGCCAGCAGTCCCTTCGGGACAGGGAATACAGATACGCAGTATTTT.

The chain couples TRBV9 to TRBJ2-5; no clear D gene. CDR1 is SGDLS, CDR2 YYNGEE, per germline. V gave up 0 bases and J gave up 0 bases, with 12 bases separating them. The CDR3 has 16 residues. CDR3: CASSVVRPTYQETQYF. Here the CDR3 DNA reads TGTGCCAGCAGCGTAGTGAGGCCCACCTACCAAGAGACCCAGTACTTC.

The chain joins TRBV5-1 to TRBJ1-6; 9 bases map to TRBD1. V was pared by 3 bases and J by 6 bases, with 1 base of the junction left unmatched. Germline V gene sequence: CDR1 SGHRS, CDR2 YFSETQ. CDR3 length: 14 residues. CDR3 DNA sequence: TGCGCCAGCAGCTCGGGACAGGGTAATTCACCCCTCCACTTT. It translates to CASSSGQGNSPLHF.

This chain uses TRBV28 with TRBJ2-5, with 7 bases fitting TRBD1. J was trimmed by 4 bases and V by 7 bases; bases with no gene match: 9. The CDR3 is made up of 14 amino acids. Germline-derived CDR1 and CDR2 are MDHEN and SYDVKM. CDR3 DNA sequence: TGTGCCAGCACGTACAGGGGTCCCGGAGAGACCCAGTACTTC. It yields the protein CASTYRGPGETQYF.

This chain links TRBV11-2 with TRBJ1-5, with 7 bases identical to TRBD1. Germline CDR1 is SGHAT and CDR2 is FQNNGV. This CDR3 is built from 15 residues. V dropped 3 bases and J dropped 0; count of bases not matched to a gene: 2. DNA for the CDR3: TGTGCCAGCAGCTTCGGGACAGCTAGCAATCAGCCCCAGCATTTT. It encodes CASSFGTASNQPQHF.

The rearrangement joins TRBV14 to TRBJ2-1; 9 bases map to TRBD2. V gave up 1 base and J gave up 4 bases; unmatched junction bases: 2. CDR1 is SGHDN and CDR2 is FVKESK in the germline V gene. This CDR3 region has 15 residues. This chain's CDR3 is CASSQASGAYNEQFF. CDR3 nucleotide sequence: TGTGCCAGCAGCCAAGCTAGCGGGGCTTACAATGAGCAGTTCTTC.

This chain joins TRBV4-1 and TRBJ2-3; a weak D match, TRBD2 (5 bases). Germline V gene lookup returns CDR1 MGHRA and CDR2 YSYEKL. V was pared by 1 base and J by 1 base, with 12 bases between. This CDR3 contains 16 residues. This CDR3 reads CASSQGIRAGTDTQYF. CDR3 coding DNA: TGCGCCAGCAGCCAAGGTATTAGAGCGGGCACAGATACGCAGTATTTT.

V and J are TRBV28 and TRBJ1-4, with D perhaps TRBD1 (6 bases). CDR1 and CDR2 from the germline V gene are MDHEN and SYDVKM. The V end was cut by 6 bases, the J end by 2 bases, with 13 bases between. CDR3 size: 15 residues. CDR3 loop: CASSPLGATNEKLFF. The CDR3 nucleotides are TGTGCCAGCAGCCCCCTGGGGGCGACTAATGAAAAACTGTTTTTT.

In this sample, this clone turned up a few times. At one end the junction does not follow the germline gene, possibly because of a read error. The gene calls are TRBV27 and TRBJ1-1; TRBD1 is a possible D gene (5 bases). Germline assignment: CDR1 MNHEY and CDR2 SMNVEV (reference sequence). CDR3 length equals 12 residues. The CDR3 region has the DNA TGTGCCAGCGGCTTGAGACAGACTGGAGCTTTCTTT. As protein: CASGLRQTGAFF.

The genes are TRBV9 and TRBJ2-3, with 13 bases fitting TRBD2. Germline V gene lookup returns CDR1 SGDLS and CDR2 YYNGEE. V shed 3 bases and J 4 bases; nucleotides not matched to a gene: 5. This CDR3 is 16 amino acids long. CDR3 residues: CASSAPTSGRADTQYF. The DNA of the CDR3 is TGTGCCAGCAGCGCTCCCACTAGCGGGAGGGCAGATACGCAGTATTTT. Full variable domain (outside the CDR3, taken from reference TRBV9 and TRBJ2-3): DSGVTQTPKHLITATGQRVTLRCSPRSGDLSVYWYQQSLDQGLQFLIQYYNGEERAKGNILERFSAQQFPDLHSELNLSSLELGDSALYFCASSAPTSGRADTQYFGPGTRLTVL.

The CDR3 sequence: CASSLRGSAGNTIYF. Written as DNA, the CDR3 is TGTGCCAGCAGCTTGAGAGGGTCGGCCGGAAACACCATATATTTT. The chain joins TRBV5-8 to TRBJ1-3; D not resolved. Trimming left V 1 base short and J 4 bases short, with 12 bases between. The CDR3 consists of 15 residues. Per the germline V gene, CDR1 is SGHTS and CDR2 is YDEGEE.

This clone has a single count. The junction does not match germline at one end; this may be a read error. CDR3 sequence: CASSLQIANTGELFF. DNA for the CDR3: TGTGCTAGCAGCTTACAGATCGCGAACACCGGGGAGCTGTTTTTT. V is TRBV7-7 and J is TRBJ2-2; no reliable D call. From germline, CDR1 is SSHAT and CDR2 FNYEAQ (reference sequence). CDR3 length equals 15 residues.

V is TRBV18 and J is TRBJ2-3; perhaps TRBD1 as D (6 bases). CDR3 size: 13 residues. Trimming stripped 1 base from V and 4 bases from J, with 6 bases between. Germline lookup yields CDR1 KGHSH and CDR2 LQKENI. CDR3 sequence (DNA): TGTGCCAGCTCACCACGGACAGCAGATACGCAGTATTTT. This translates into CASSPRTADTQYF. Combining the CDR3 with reference TRBV18 and TRBJ2-3 gives the whole variable domain NAGVMQNPRHLVRRRGQEARLRCSPMKGHSHVYWYRQLPEEGLKFMVYLQKENIIDESGMPKERFSAEFPKEGPSILRIQQVVRGDSAAYFCASSPRTADTQYFGPGTRLTVL.

The chain employs TRBV11-2 and TRBJ2-7, with a weak D call TRBD2 (5 bases). Germline V CDR1 and CDR2: SGHAT, FQNNGV. The V end was cut by 7 bases, the J end by 7 bases, with 17 bases between. The CDR3 has 13 residues. CDR3 nucleotides: TGTGCCAGCACCCTCACTCTTCCGGGAGAGCAGTACTTC. This gives the protein CASTLTLPGEQYF.

This clone was picked up a small number of times. CDR3 loop: CASSQESGTARDNEQFF. CDR3 coding DNA: TGTGCCAGCAGCCAAGAGTCCGGGACTGCGAGGGACAATGAGCAGTTCTTC. V gene TRBV4-2 combines with J gene TRBJ2-1; D might be TRBD2 (6 bases). The ends were cut back, 0 bases at V and 5 bases at J, with 17 bases in the middle. In germline, CDR1 is LGHNA, CDR2 YNFKEQ. This CDR3 contains 17 residues.

The chain recombines TRBV4-2 with TRBJ1-3; 7 bases map to TRBD1. CDR3 length: 18 amino acids. Germline lookup yields CDR1 LGHNA and CDR2 YNFKEQ. The junction had 11 bases not matched to a gene; V was cut back by 0 bases and J by 3 bases. The CDR3 protein is CASSQETGTVKGGNTIYF. CDR3 DNA: TGTGCCAGCAGCCAAGAAACGGGGACAGTCAAAGGTGGAAACACCATATATTTT.